This entry lists 12 T cell receptor beta chains sequenced from one sample in a study of beta chain features in type 1 diabetes. Expressed TCRB transcripts got sequenced, as all isolated RNA was reverse transcribed. The assay was immunoSEQ multiplex PCR, and TCRdb's table has in-frame clones only and misses some. Of about 160,000 clones in the sample, 8% to 8.5% were seen once. Findings of the study overall: In all four CD4+ subsets, TCRB CDR3 length was significantly, moderately reduced in type 1 diabetes.

What these receptors recognize is not known. Sequenced: central memory CD4+ T cells from blood. The source of these receptors is a woman aged 18-29 years with type 1 diabetes.

This clone was observed a handful of times. The rearrangement links TRBV4-2 to TRBJ2-1; 7 bases map to TRBD2. Germline V gene sequence: CDR1 LGHNA, CDR2 YNFKEQ. V was pared by 6 bases and J by 2 bases, with 10 bases of the junction left unmatched. The CDR3 is 16 residues long. The CDR3 nucleotides read TGTGCCAGCAGTGGGCGGTCGGGGGGAACCTACAATGAGCAGTTCTTC. As protein: CASSGRSGGTYNEQFF.

The V call is TRBV19, the J call TRBJ2-5; TRBD1 might be the D (6 bases). This CDR3 spans 13 amino acids. Germline values: CDR1 LNHDA, CDR2 SQIVND (reference sequence). Trimming took off 5 bases at V and 3 bases at J, with 10 bases between the two ends. CDR3 protein: CASSGTTKETQYF. CDR3 DNA: TGTGCCAGTAGTGGGACAACTAAAGAGACCCAGTACTTC.

This clone has just a few counts. The gene calls are TRBV4-3 and TRBJ2-3; the match to TRBD2 covers 8 bases. This CDR3 spans 17 amino acids. Looked up from germline, CDR1 is LGHNA and CDR2 is YSLEER. V was pared by 4 bases and J by 0 bases, with 9 bases of the junction left unmatched. The CDR3 sequence: CASSPLQAGGSTDTQYF. For the CDR3, the DNA is TGCGCCAGCAGCCCTCTCCAGGCGGGGGGCAGCACAGATACGCAGTATTTT.

The chain links TRBV7-2 to TRBJ2-4; no reliable D call. Germline V gene data show CDR1 as SGHTA and CDR2 as FQGNSA. This CDR3 is 13 amino acids long. The germline V and J ends were trimmed by 4 bases and 5 bases, with 9 bases remaining between them. The CDR3: CASSSSPENIQYF. The CDR3 DNA is TGTGCCAGCAGCTCCTCCCCTGAAAACATTCAGTACTTC.

This chain joins TRBV5-1 and TRBJ2-1, with TRBD2 identical over 7 bases. CDR1 is SGHRS and CDR2 is YFSETQ in the germline V gene. This CDR3 is built from 15 residues. J was trimmed by 8 bases and V by 4 bases; bases with no gene match: 12. The CDR3 bases are TGCGCCAGCAGCCCGTTTGGGGGGAGGGCCGATGAGCAGTTCTTC. Translated, it gives CASSPFGGRADEQFF.

This clone was recorded a few times. The J gene is TRBJ1-5, the V gene TRBV4-3; 9 bases are shared with TRBD1. The CDR3 extends over 17 amino acids. Germline assignment: CDR1 LGHNA and CDR2 YSLEER. Trimming took 0 bases from V and 2 from J; bases not matched to a gene: 5. The CDR3 sequence: CASSQEVGQGGNQPQHF. CDR3 nucleotide sequence: TGCGCCAGCAGCCAAGAGGTGGGACAGGGTGGCAATCAGCCCCAGCATTTT.

This chain uses TRBV6-1 with TRBJ1-1; the D gene is possibly TRBD1 (5 bases). The CDR3 loop spans 13 amino acids. With 0 bases removed from V and 7 bases from J, the gap between germline ends came to 9 bases. Germline lookup yields CDR1 MNHNS and CDR2 SASEGT. The CDR3 DNA reads TGTGCCAGCAGTGAAGCAGCAGGGATTGAAGCTTTCTTT. This codes for CASSEAAGIEAFF.

In its sample, this clone was seen a few times. The J gene is TRBJ1-4, the V gene TRBV5-1, with 7 positions matching TRBD1. Unmatched junction bases numbered 8, after V lost 4 bases and J lost 2 bases. Germline V gives CDR1 SGHRS, CDR2 YFSETQ. This CDR3 has 16 residues. The CDR3 loop reads CASSRTGAGTNEKLFF. The CDR3 DNA sequence: TGCGCCAGCAGCCGAACAGGGGCAGGGACTAATGAAAAACTGTTTTTT.

This clone came up a few times. V usage is TRBV18 and J usage is TRBJ1-5, with D possibly TRBD1 on 6 matching bases. The V gene lost 3 bases and the J gene lost 4 bases, with 10 bases spanning the gap. CDR1 and CDR2 from the germline V gene are KGHSH and LQKENI. CDR3 size: 14 residues. CDR3 sequence (DNA): TGTGCCAGCTCACCGGACAGTACTAATCAGCCCCAGCATTTT. This codes for CASSPDSTNQPQHF.

This clone came up a few times. This chain uses TRBV25-1 with TRBJ2-1; D may be TRBD2 (6 bases). In germline, CDR1 is MGHDK, CDR2 SYGVNS. V was clipped by 3 bases and J by 10 bases, with 19 bases between them. The CDR3 loop spans 15 amino acids. The CDR3 region is CASSDPQTSLREQFF. The CDR3 bases are TGTGCCAGCAGTGACCCACAGACTAGTTTAAGGGAGCAGTTCTTC.

This sequence joins TRBV5-4 and TRBJ2-7, with 8 positions matching TRBD2. The CDR3 is made up of 17 amino acids. After removal of 0 bases from V and 2 bases from J, the junction contained 10 bases not matched to a gene. CDR1 is SGHNT and CDR2 is YYREEE in the germline V gene (reference sequence). In DNA, the CDR3 is TGTGCCAGCAGCTTGGGTGGGATGGGACTAGTCCCCTACGAGCAGTACTTC. It translates to CASSLGGMGLVPYEQYF.

This clone occurred a few times. The chain carries TRBV15 and TRBJ1-2, with 7 bases matching TRBD1. The CDR3 sequence is 16 residues long. From germline, CDR1 is LNHNV and CDR2 YYDKDF (reference sequence). Trimming took 1 base from V and 4 from J; bases not matched to a gene: 9. CDR3 sequence: CATSRVSGTASYGYTF. Written as DNA, the CDR3 is TGTGCCACCAGCAGAGTTTCCGGGACAGCTTCCTATGGCTACACCTTC.